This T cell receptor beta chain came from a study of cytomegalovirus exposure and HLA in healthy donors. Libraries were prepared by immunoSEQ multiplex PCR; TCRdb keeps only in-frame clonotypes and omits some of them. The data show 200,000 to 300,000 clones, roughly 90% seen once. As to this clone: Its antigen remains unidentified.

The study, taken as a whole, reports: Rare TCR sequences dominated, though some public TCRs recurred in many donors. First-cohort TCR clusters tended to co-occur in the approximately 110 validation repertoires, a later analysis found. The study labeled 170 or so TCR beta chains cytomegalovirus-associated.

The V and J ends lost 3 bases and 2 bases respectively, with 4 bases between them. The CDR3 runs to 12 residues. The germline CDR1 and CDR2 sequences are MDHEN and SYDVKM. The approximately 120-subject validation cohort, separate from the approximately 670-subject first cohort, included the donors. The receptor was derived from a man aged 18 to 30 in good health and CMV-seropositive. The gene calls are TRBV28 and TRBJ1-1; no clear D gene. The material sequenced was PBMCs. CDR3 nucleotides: TGTGCCAGCAGTTTTCCAAACACTGAAGCTTTCTTT. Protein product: CASSFPNTEAFF.